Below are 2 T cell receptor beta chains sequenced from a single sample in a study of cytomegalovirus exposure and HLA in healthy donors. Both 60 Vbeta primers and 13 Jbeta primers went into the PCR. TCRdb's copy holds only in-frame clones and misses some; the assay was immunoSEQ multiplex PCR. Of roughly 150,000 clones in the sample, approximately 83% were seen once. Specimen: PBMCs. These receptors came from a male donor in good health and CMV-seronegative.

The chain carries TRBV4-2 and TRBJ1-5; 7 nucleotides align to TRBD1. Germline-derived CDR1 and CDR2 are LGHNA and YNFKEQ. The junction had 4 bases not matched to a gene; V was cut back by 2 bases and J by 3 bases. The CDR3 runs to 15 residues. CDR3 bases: TGTGCCAGCAGCCAATTGACAGGGAACAATCAGCCCCAGCATTTT. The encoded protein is CASSQLTGNNQPQHF.

CDR3 nucleotide sequence: TGCGCCAGCAGCTTGGGGGCTGCCTACAATGAGCAGTTCTTC. It translates to CASSLGAAYNEQFF. This sequence joins TRBV5-1 and TRBJ2-1; no definite D call. The V gene's germline CDR1 is SGHRS and CDR2 YFSETQ. The V gene lost 0 bases and the J gene lost 2 bases, with 6 bases spanning the gap. CDR3 length: 14 residues.